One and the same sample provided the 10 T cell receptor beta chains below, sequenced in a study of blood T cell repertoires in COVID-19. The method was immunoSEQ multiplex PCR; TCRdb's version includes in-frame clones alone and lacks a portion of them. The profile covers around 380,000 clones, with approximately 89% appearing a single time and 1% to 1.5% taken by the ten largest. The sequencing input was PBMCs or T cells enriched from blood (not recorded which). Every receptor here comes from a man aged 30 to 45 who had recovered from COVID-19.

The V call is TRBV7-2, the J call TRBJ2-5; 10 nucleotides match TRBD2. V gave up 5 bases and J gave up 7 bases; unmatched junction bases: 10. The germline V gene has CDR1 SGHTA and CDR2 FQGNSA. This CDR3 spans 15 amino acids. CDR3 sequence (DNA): TGTGCCAGCAGCCTTAGCGGGGGGCTCCAGGGGACCCAGTACTTC. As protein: CASSLSGGLQGTQYF.

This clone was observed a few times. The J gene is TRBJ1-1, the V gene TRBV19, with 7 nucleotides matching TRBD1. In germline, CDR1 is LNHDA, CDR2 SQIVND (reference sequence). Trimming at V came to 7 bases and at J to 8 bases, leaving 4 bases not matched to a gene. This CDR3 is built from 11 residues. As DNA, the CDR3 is TGTGCCAGTACCCGGACAGGAGAAGCTTTCTTT. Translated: CASTRTGEAFF.

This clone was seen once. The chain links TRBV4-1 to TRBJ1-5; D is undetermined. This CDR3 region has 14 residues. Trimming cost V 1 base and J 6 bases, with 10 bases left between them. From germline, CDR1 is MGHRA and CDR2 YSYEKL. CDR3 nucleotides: TGCGCCAGCAGCCAAGTGGTTGATAGTCAGCCCCAGCATTTT. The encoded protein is CASSQVVDSQPQHF.

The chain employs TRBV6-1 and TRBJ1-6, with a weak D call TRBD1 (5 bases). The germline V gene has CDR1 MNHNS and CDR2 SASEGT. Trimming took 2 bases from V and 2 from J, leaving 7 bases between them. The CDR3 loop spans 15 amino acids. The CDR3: CASSEWGAYNSPLHF. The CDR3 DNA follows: TGTGCCAGCAGTGAATGGGGCGCCTATAATTCACCCCTCCACTTT.

The chain's CDR3 is CASSPTGGGEKLFF. Here the CDR3 DNA reads TGTGCCAGCTCACCCACAGGGGGCGGTGAAAAACTGTTTTTT. The chain uses TRBV18 and TRBJ1-4; TRBD1 agrees at 9 bases. The CDR3 length is 14 residues. CDR1 and CDR2 (germline): KGHSH, LQKENI. V lost 3 bases to trimming and J lost 7 bases; unmatched junction nucleotides: 3.

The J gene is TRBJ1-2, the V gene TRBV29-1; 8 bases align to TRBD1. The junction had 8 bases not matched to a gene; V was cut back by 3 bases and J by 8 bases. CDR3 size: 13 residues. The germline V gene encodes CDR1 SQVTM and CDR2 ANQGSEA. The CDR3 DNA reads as TGCAGCGTTGATCCTACAGGGGGTGACGGCTACACCTTC. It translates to CSVDPTGGDGYTF. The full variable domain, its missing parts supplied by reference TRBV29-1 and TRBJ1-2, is SAVISQKPSRDICQRGTSLTIQCQVDSQVTMMFWYRQQPGQSLTLIATANQGSEATYESGFVIDKFPISRPNLTFSTLTVSNMSPEDSSIYLCSVDPTGGDGYTFGSGTRLTVV.

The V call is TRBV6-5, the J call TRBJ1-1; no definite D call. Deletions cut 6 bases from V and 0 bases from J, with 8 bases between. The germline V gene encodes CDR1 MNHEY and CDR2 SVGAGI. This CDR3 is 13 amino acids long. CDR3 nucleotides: TGTGCCAGCAGACGTACACTGAACACTGAAGCTTTCTTT. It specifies CASRRTLNTEAFF.

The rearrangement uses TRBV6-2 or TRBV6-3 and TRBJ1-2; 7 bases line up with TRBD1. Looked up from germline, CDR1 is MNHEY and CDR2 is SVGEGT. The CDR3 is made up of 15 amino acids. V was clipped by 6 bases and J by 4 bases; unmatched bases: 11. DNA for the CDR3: TGTGCCAGCAGCGCGCTTTCTTCAGGGGGCTATGGCTACACCTTC. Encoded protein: CASSALSSGGYGYTF.

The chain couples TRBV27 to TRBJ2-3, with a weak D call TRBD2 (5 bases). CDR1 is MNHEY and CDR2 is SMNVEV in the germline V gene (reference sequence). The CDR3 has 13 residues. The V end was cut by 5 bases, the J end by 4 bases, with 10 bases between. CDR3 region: CASSLDYSDTQYF. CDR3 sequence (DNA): TGTGCCAGCAGTCTCGACTACTCAGATACGCAGTATTTT.

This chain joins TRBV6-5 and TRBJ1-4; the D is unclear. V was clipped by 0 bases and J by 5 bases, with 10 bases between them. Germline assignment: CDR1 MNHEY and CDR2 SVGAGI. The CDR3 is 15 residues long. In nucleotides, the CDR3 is TGTGCCAGCAGTTACTCGAGTACCCTAAATGAAAAACTGTTTTTT. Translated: CASSYSSTLNEKLFF.